What follows are 20 T cell receptor beta chains derived from one specimen sequenced in a study of regulatory T cells in long-lasting Graves disease. Time point given: newly diagnosed GD, antithyroid drugs for less than 3 months. PBMC RNA served as the TCR library source. TCR beta libraries were built with iRepertoire HTBI primers and Arm-PCR of CDR3 regions. TCRdb processed the multiplex PCR reads anew with MiXCR; each CDR3 protein has one entry. The data contain under 700,000 distinct CDR3 sequences, about 16% of them singletons. This sample also belongs to another study, concerning T cells in Graves' hyperthyroidism and ophthalmopathy.

The starting material was peripheral blood mononuclear cells (PBMCs), obtained at new diagnosis, from a patient treated with antithyroid drugs. The receptors originated from a woman aged 35-65 years with Graves disease.

Ten or more counts support this clonotype. The J gene is TRBJ2-1, the V gene TRBV11-2, with 9 positions matching TRBD1. Germline assignment: CDR1 SGHAT and CDR2 FQNNGV. The CDR3 is made up of 12 amino acids. After removal of 5 bases from V and 9 bases from J, the junction contained 2 bases not matched to a gene. The CDR3 DNA reads TGTGCCAGCAGCCCGACAGGGGGTGAGCAGTTCTTC. This encodes CASSPTGGEQFF.

This clonotype was found many times. The chain links TRBV11-2 to TRBJ2-5, with TRBD2 as a possible D gene (5 bases). The V and J ends lost 4 bases and 5 bases respectively, with 17 bases between them. Germline loops: CDR1 SGHAT, CDR2 FQNNGV. There are 15 residues in the CDR3. CDR3 loop: CASSSWRAQGETQYF. For the CDR3, the DNA is TGTGCCAGCAGCTCGTGGCGGGCCCAAGGGGAGACCCAGTACTTC. Complete variable domain (other parts from reference TRBV11-2 and TRBJ2-5): EAGVAQSPRYKIIEKRQSVAFWCNPISGHATLYWYQQILGQGPKLLIQFQNNGVVDDSQLPKDRFSAERLKGVDSTLKIQPAKLEDSAVYLCASSSWRAQGETQYFGPGTRLLVL.

This clonotype was observed a handful of times. The chain joins TRBV3-1 to TRBJ1-1; maybe TRBD1 (6 bases). Trimming took off 0 bases at V and 4 bases at J, with 12 bases between the two ends. Germline loops: CDR1 LGHDT, CDR2 YNNKEL (reference sequence). The CDR3 length is 15 residues. In nucleotides, the CDR3 is TGTGCCAGCAGCCAAGAATACAGGGTTGGCACTGAAGCTTTCTTT. It codes for CASSQEYRVGTEAFF.

This clonotype occurred once. The chain joins TRBV6-1 to TRBJ1-6; D may be TRBD1 (5 bases). The CDR3 is made up of 17 amino acids. The V end lost 5 bases, the J end lost 5 bases, and 19 bases lay between the germline ends. The germline gives CDR1 MNHNS, CDR2 SASEGT. The CDR3 region has the DNA TGTGCCAGCAGTCCCCGGGACCCACGACTCAATAATTCACCCCTCCACTTT. Amino acid sequence: CASSPRDPRLNNSPLHF.

The chain has TRBV5-1 and TRBJ2-7; 9 nucleotides line up with TRBD2. Per germline, CDR1 SGHRS and CDR2 YFSETQ. With V trimmed by 0 bases and J by 1 base, 11 bases remained unmatched. The CDR3 extends over 18 amino acids. The CDR3 DNA is TGCGCCAGCAGCTTGGAGGTAGCGGGGGTGAAGGGGTCCTACGAGCAGTACTTC. Translation gives CASSLEVAGVKGSYEQYF.

This clonotype was recorded at least ten times. The V gene is TRBV11-2, the J gene TRBJ2-5, with 8 bases matching TRBD1. Trimming cost V 3 bases and J 4 bases; bases outside gene matches: 7. Germline CDR1 and CDR2: SGHAT and FQNNGV. This CDR3 has 15 amino acids. The CDR3 DNA reads as TGTGCCAGCAGCTTCGTCCAGGGGGCGCGAGAGACCCAGTACTTC. This encodes CASSFVQGARETQYF.

Remarks on this clonotype: One base away lies a much larger clone, so this may be a sequencing read error. The J gene is TRBJ2-7, the V gene TRBV18, with D tentatively TRBD1 or TRBD2 (5 bases each). The CDR3 spans 13 residues. V gave up 6 bases and J gave up 9 bases, with 18 bases separating them. Per the germline V gene, CDR1 is KGHSH and CDR2 is LQKENI. In DNA, the CDR3 is TGTGCCAGCTCCCTCGGGGCGGGCGTGGGGCAGTACTTC. Its translation: CASSLGAGVGQYF.

There are many counts of this clonotype. The J gene is TRBJ1-2, the V gene TRBV19, with D perhaps matching TRBD1 (6 bases). This CDR3 has 12 residues. V gave up 3 bases and J gave up 6 bases, with 8 bases separating them. Germline CDR1 is LNHDA and CDR2 is SQIVND (reference sequence). CDR3 DNA sequence: TGTGCCAGTAGTATGTGGACAGATGGCTACACCTTC. This translates into CASSMWTDGYTF.

This clonotype has just a few counts. The chain employs TRBV5-6 and TRBJ2-2, with TRBD1 matching 9 bases. Germline V gene lookup returns CDR1 SGHDT and CDR2 YYEEEE. V lost 3 bases, J lost 3 bases, and 6 bases stayed unmatched. The CDR3 covers 16 residues. The CDR3 here is CASSSPGQGYTGELFF. The DNA for the CDR3 is TGTGCCAGCAGCTCACCGGGACAGGGCTACACCGGGGAGCTGTTTTTT.

In the case of this clonotype: This could be a read error, since a much larger clone is one nucleotide away. This rearrangement joins TRBV28 to TRBJ2-7; 9 nucleotides align to TRBD2. The CDR3 length is 14 residues. The V and J ends lost 8 bases and 7 bases, in that order; junction bases with no gene match: 12. Germline CDR1 and CDR2: MDHEN and SYDVKM. CDR3 region: CASSRGGSINEQYF. CDR3 nucleotides: TGTGCCAGCTCGCGGGGGGGCAGTATCAATGAGCAGTACTTC.

Many counts were recorded for this clonotype. The J gene is TRBJ2-7, the V gene TRBV3-1; D perhaps matches TRBD1 (5 bases). The CDR3 runs to 12 residues. In germline, CDR1 is LGHDT, CDR2 YNNKEL (reference sequence). Trimming stripped 6 bases from V and 3 bases from J, with 9 bases between. CDR3 DNA sequence: TGTGCCAGCAGTCAAACAGGCTACGAGCAGTACTTC. Protein: CASSQTGYEQYF.

Points on this clonotype: A much larger clone differs by one base, so this may be a read error. J is TRBJ2-1 and V is TRBV12-3 or TRBV12-4, with TRBD2 matching over 8 bases. The DNA matches TRBJ2-5 better at its end, which makes the J call doubtful. The CDR3 runs 18 residues. For the CDR3, the DNA is TGTGCCAACTCCGTGAGGACTGGCGGGGGGTACGGCCAAGAGACCCAGTACTTC. Protein product: CANSVRTGGGYGQETQYF.

The V gene is TRBV4-1, the J gene TRBJ2-2; TRBD2 aligns across 11 bases. Germline V lookup: CDR1 MGHRA, CDR2 YSYEKL. Losses at the gene ends were 4 bases for V and 7 bases for J; bases not matched to a gene: 8. CDR3 length equals 16 residues. For the CDR3, the DNA is TGCGCCAGCAGCCCCCTTAGCGGGGGGGCCTTCGGGGAGCTGTTTTTT. Translation: CASSPLSGGAFGELFF.

As for this clonotype: A much larger clone lies one base from this, so it may be a read error. The chain is built from TRBV12-3 or TRBV12-4 and TRBJ2-1; D may match TRBD1 or TRBD2 (5 bases each). The V gene lost 2 bases and the J gene lost 4 bases, with 12 bases spanning the gap. CDR3 length: 15 residues. This CDR3 reads CASSLLGVRYNEQFF. CDR3 in DNA: TGTGCCAGCAGTTTATTGGGGGTAAGATACAATGAGCAGTTCTTC.

This clonotype was seen ten or more times. This rearrangement joins TRBV5-5 to TRBJ2-5; D is ambiguous. V was cut by 4 bases and J by 5 bases, with 9 bases left in between. This CDR3 is built from 12 residues. Germline V gene sequence: CDR1 SGHKS, CDR2 YYEKEE (reference sequence). The CDR3 reads CASSLQPETQYF. The DNA for the CDR3 is TGTGCCAGCAGCCTCCAACCCGAGACCCAGTACTTC.

A few counts support this clonotype. The genes are TRBV24-1 and TRBJ2-5; 9 positions agree with TRBD1. Germline assignment: CDR1 KGHDR and CDR2 SFDVKD. The CDR3 is made up of 16 amino acids. V was pared by 4 bases and J by 3 bases, with 8 bases of the junction left unmatched. The CDR3: CATSDPGTGTEETQYF. The CDR3 coding sequence is TGTGCCACCAGTGACCCCGGGACAGGGACGGAAGAGACCCAGTACTTC.

This rearrangement joins TRBV10-3 to TRBJ1-3, with a tentative D call TRBD1 (6 bases). The CDR3 loop spans 16 amino acids. The V gene's germline CDR1 is ENHRY and CDR2 SYGVKD. V was shortened by 0 bases and J by 4 bases, with 13 bases between the two germline ends. The CDR3 DNA is TGTGCCATCAGTGAGTCTGGCACAGGGAGAGGAAACACCATATATTTT. Encoded protein: CAISESGTGRGNTIYF.

The genes are TRBV4-1 and TRBJ1-1; D remains unclear. V gave up 4 bases and J gave up 6 bases, with 9 bases separating them. The CDR3 has 12 amino acids. Per germline, CDR1 MGHRA and CDR2 YSYEKL. This CDR3 reads CASSPPAAEAFF. Here the CDR3 DNA reads TGCGCCAGCAGCCCCCCGGCAGCTGAAGCTTTCTTT.

The sample holds many counts of this clonotype. The rearrangement uses TRBV2 and TRBJ1-1; a weak D match, TRBD1 (6 bases). V was shortened by 5 bases and J by 1 base, with 11 bases between the two germline ends. The CDR3 is 14 residues long. Germline V gene data show CDR1 as SNHLY and CDR2 as FYNNEI. The CDR3 reads CASSLDRWNTEAFF. CDR3 bases: TGTGCCAGCAGTTTGGACAGATGGAACACTGAAGCTTTCTTT.

The chain has TRBV6-2 or TRBV6-3 and TRBJ2-7; 9 bases are shared with TRBD1. This CDR3 is 14 amino acids long. Per the germline V gene, CDR1 is MNHEY and CDR2 is SVGEGT. With 2 bases clipped from V and 3 bases from J, the junction kept 2 bases outside the gene matches. This chain's CDR3 is CASSYGQGNYEQYF. The CDR3 DNA follows: TGTGCCAGCAGTTACGGACAGGGGAACTACGAGCAGTACTTC.